These T cell receptor beta chains were read from a single sample in a study of identical twins. TCRdb processed the 5' RACE reads anew with MiXCR; each CDR3 protein has one entry. The sample consists of roughly 1.6 million distinct CDR3 sequences, around 33% of them appearing once. Sequencing used cord blood. The receptors come from a newborn girl in good health. CDR3s include the opening cysteine and the closing phenylalanine or tryptophan. D genes are given only for firm matches. Clone size is not always given. Where it is, it says once, few, many or a class for expanded clones.

J gene: TRBJ2-4; V gene: TRBV4-1; clone size: few; D gene: NA; CDR3 protein: CASSQSTLAKNIQYF; CDR3 DNA: TGCGCCAGCAGCCAGTCGACACTAGCCAAAAACATTCAGTACTTC
J gene: TRBJ2-2; V gene: TRBV5-1; clone size: NA; D gene: NA; CDR3 protein: CASKGGAGTGELFF; CDR3 DNA: TGCGCCAGCAAGGGGGGCGCTGGGACCGGGGAGCTGTTTTTT
J gene: TRBJ2-3; V gene: TRBV18; clone size: NA; D gene: NA; CDR3 protein: CASSPPVDRLTDTQYF; CDR3 DNA: TGTGCCAGCTCACCACCGGTGGATCGGCTCACAGATACGCAGTATTTT
J gene: TRBJ2-5; V gene: TRBV24-1; clone size: NA; D gene: NA; CDR3 protein: CATSDLGQGIGETQYF; CDR3 DNA: TGTGCCACCAGTGATTTGGGGCAGGGCATCGGTGAGACCCAGTACTTC
J gene: TRBJ2-1; V gene: TRBV5-1; clone size: NA; D gene: TRBD2; CDR3 protein: CASSSYRLAGYNEQFF; CDR3 DNA: TGCGCCAGCAGCTCGTACAGACTAGCGGGGTACAATGAGCAGTTCTTC
J gene: TRBJ1-4; V gene: TRBV2; clone size: NA; D gene: NA; CDR3 protein: CASQPWQGTVEKLFF; CDR3 DNA: TGTGCCAGCCAGCCTTGGCAGGGGACCGTCGAAAAACTGTTTTTT
J gene: TRBJ2-3; V gene: TRBV6-5; clone size: NA; D gene: TRBD2; CDR3 protein: CASSYDSGNTDTQYF; CDR3 DNA: TGTGCCAGCAGTTACGATAGCGGGAACACAGATACGCAGTATTTT
J gene: TRBJ1-1; V gene: TRBV28; clone size: NA; D gene: NA; CDR3 protein: CASGRGVPEAFF; CDR3 DNA: TGTGCCAGCGGCCGGGGGGTCCCTGAAGCTTTCTTT
J gene: TRBJ2-4; V gene: TRBV4-1; clone size: NA; D gene: NA; CDR3 protein: CASSQDLLVSNIQYF; CDR3 DNA: TGCGCCAGCAGCCAAGACCTACTAGTTTCGAACATTCAGTACTTC
J gene: TRBJ1-2; V gene: TRBV6-1; clone size: few; D gene: TRBD1; CDR3 protein: CASSIQGTGLYGYTF; CDR3 DNA: TGTGCCAGCAGTATCCAGGGGACAGGACTATATGGCTACACCTTC
J gene: TRBJ2-1; V gene: TRBV21-1; clone size: NA; D gene: NA; CDR3 protein: CASSKVPGVEQFF; CDR3 DNA: TGTGCCAGCAGCAAAGTACCGGGGGTTGAGCAGTTCTTC
J gene: TRBJ2-7; V gene: TRBV4-1; clone size: once; D gene: TRBD2; CDR3 protein: CASSHLTGTTYYEQYF; CDR3 DNA: TGCGCCAGCAGCCATCTAACCGGGACTACATACTACGAGCAGTACTTC
J gene: TRBJ1-1; V gene: TRBV29-1; clone size: few; D gene: NA; CDR3 protein: CSFHRAVDTEAFF; CDR3 DNA: TGCAGCTTTCACCGGGCTGTGGACACTGAAGCTTTCTTT
J gene: TRBJ2-1; V gene: TRBV20-1; clone size: once; D gene: NA; CDR3 protein: CSARDRVLEQFF; CDR3 DNA: TGCAGTGCTAGAGATCGGGTCCTGGAGCAGTTCTTC
J gene: TRBJ2-7; V gene: TRBV5-5; clone size: NA; D gene: NA; CDR3 protein: CASSLGAGLEQYF; CDR3 DNA: TGTGCCAGCAGCTTGGGGGCTGGGCTTGAGCAGTACTTC
J gene: TRBJ2-3; V gene: TRBV5-6; clone size: NA; D gene: NA; CDR3 protein: CASARRLSTDTQYF; CDR3 DNA: TGTGCCAGCGCCCGACGGCTTAGCACAGATACGCAGTATTTT